This TCR beta chain was captured in a study of long-term antiretroviral therapy in people with HIV. The assay used was immunoSEQ (version v3.0), run at survey level. Clones were sequenced by immunoSEQ multiplex PCR, and TCRdb holds only the in-frame ones, with some missing. The sample carries 25,000 to 30,000 clones, 78% recorded once. General observations from the study: Before ART, certain clones expanded, and these dominated the repertoire at all time points. Repertoires in HIV (unlike those of controls) had narrower CDR3 length ranges.

This CDR3 has 14 amino acids. Trimming took off 3 bases at V and 8 bases at J, with 13 bases between the two ends. CDR1 and CDR2 from the germline V gene are SNHLY and FYNNEI. In the United States, treatment was given to all participants with HIV. The samples comprised roughly 1-11 million cryopreserved PBMC ahead of DNA extraction. With respect to this clone: Its antigen is not known.

Sequencing was performed on unsorted PBMCs, taken 1.5 years before starting antiretroviral therapy. The chain recombines TRBV2 with TRBJ1-4; no clear D gene. This sequence originates from a young man with HIV. The CDR3 DNA is TGTGCCAGCAGTGATCTAGGGTTAGGGGAAAAACTGTTTTTT. Protein sequence: CASSDLGLGEKLFF. Full variable domain (missing parts from reference TRBV2 and TRBJ1-4): EPEVTQTPSHQVTQMGQEVILRCVPISNHLYFYWYRQILGQKVEFLVSFYNNEISEKSEIFDDQFSVERPDGSNFTLKIRSTKLEDSAMYFCASSDLGLGEKLFFGSGTQLSVL.